These 2 T cell receptor beta chains came from one sample sequenced in a study of CD8+ T cells in alopecia areata. Treatment indicated: oral pan-JAK inhibitor, 5-10 mg twice daily. RNA extraction was followed by reverse transcription into cDNA, which acted as the sequencing template. Some clones are missing from TCRdb's copy, which holds only in-frame ones; the method was immunoSEQ multiplex PCR. This table holds 150,000 to 200,000 clones, around 56% found once. The material was CD4+ T cells sorted from blood, obtained at week 4, from a patient treated with tofacitinib. Every receptor here comes from a human donor with alopecia areata.

The chain links TRBV4-1 to TRBJ2-5; D remains unclear. From germline, CDR1 is MGHRA and CDR2 YSYEKL. V lost 2 bases and J lost 5, with 9 bases in between. This CDR3 has 13 amino acids. The CDR3 nucleotides are TGCGCCAGCAGCCAATGGAGTAGGGAGACCCAGTACTTC. Translating it yields CASSQWSRETQYF.

This clone was observed a few times. CDR3 nucleotides: TGTGCCAGCAGCCAAGGAACAGGGGAGGAGACCCAGTACTTC. Its protein is CASSQGTGEETQYF. This chain joins TRBV5-4 and TRBJ2-5, with 7 positions matching TRBD1. Germline V gene data show CDR1 as SGHNT and CDR2 as YYREEE (reference sequence). The CDR3 loop spans 14 amino acids. V shed 4 bases, J shed 5 bases, and the junction held 8 bases outside the gene matches.